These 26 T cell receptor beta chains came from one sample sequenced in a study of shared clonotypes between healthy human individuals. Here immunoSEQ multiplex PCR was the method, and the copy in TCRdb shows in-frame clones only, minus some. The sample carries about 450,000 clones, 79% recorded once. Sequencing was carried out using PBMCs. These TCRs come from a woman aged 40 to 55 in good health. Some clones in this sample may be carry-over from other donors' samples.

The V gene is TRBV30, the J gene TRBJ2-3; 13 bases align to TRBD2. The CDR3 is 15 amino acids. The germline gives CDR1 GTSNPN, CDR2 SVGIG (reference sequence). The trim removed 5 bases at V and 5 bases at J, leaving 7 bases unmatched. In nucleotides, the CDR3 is TGTGCCTGGGACACACTAGCGGGAGGGTTAGATACGCAGTATTTT. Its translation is CAWDTLAGGLDTQYF. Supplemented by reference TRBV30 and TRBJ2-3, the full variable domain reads SQTIHQWPATLVQPVGSPLSLECTVEGTSNPNLYWYRQAAGRGLQLLFYSVGIGQISSEVPQNLSASRPQDRQFILSSKKLLLSDSGFYLCAWDTLAGGLDTQYFGPGTRLTVL.

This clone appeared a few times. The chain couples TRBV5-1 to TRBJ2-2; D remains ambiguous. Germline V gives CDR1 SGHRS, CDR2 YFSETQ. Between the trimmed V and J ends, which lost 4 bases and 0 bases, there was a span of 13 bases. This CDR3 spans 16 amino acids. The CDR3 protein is CASSPRPRTNTGELFF. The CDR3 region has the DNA TGCGCCAGCAGCCCCCGCCCCCGTACGAACACCGGGGAGCTGTTTTTT.

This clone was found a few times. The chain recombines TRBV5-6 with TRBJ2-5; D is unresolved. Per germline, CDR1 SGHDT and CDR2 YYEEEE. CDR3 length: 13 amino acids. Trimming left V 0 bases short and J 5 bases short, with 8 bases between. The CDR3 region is CASSLVNKETQYF. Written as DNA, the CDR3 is TGTGCCAGCAGCTTGGTGAATAAGGAGACCCAGTACTTC.

The CDR3 DNA is TGTGCCAGCAGCTTGGGGGGGACAGGTAGGAACACTGAAGCTTTCTTT. Its translation: CASSLGGTGRNTEAFF. J is TRBJ1-1 and V is TRBV5-4, with TRBD1 matching over 8 bases. In germline, CDR1 is SGHNT, CDR2 YYREEE (reference sequence). V lost 0 bases, J lost 1 base, and 5 bases stayed unmatched. This CDR3 has 16 amino acids.

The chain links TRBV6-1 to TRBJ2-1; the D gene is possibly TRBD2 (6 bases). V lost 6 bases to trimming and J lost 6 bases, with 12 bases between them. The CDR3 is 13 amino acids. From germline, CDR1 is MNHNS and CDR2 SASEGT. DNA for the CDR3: TGTGCCAGCAGGGCTAGCGCCCTCAATGAGCAGTTCTTC. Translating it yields CASRASALNEQFF.

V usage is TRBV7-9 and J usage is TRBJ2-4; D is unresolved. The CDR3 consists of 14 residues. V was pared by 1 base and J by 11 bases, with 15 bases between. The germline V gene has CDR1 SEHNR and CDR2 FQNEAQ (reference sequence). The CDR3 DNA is TGTGCCAGCAGCTTAGGCCGATCCCCACAGTTTCAGTACTTC. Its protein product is CASSLGRSPQFQYF.

The CDR3 spells CASSPGLGGEQFF. CDR3 nucleotides: TGTGCCAGCAGCCCGGGACTAGGTGGTGAGCAGTTCTTC. V and J are TRBV7-9 and TRBJ2-1, with 8 bases identical to TRBD2. The trim removed 5 bases at V and 9 bases at J, leaving 6 bases unmatched. The CDR3 totals 13 residues. Per the germline V gene, CDR1 is SEHNR and CDR2 is FQNEAQ (reference sequence).

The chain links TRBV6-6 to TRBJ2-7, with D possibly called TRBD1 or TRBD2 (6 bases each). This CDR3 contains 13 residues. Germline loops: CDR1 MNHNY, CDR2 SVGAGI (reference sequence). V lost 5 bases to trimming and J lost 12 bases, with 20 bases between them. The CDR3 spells CASSPPGGPLGYF. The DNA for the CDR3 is TGTGCCAGCAGTCCCCCCGGGGGCCCCTTGGGGTACTTC.

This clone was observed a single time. CDR3: CASSGHGLNTEAFF. In nucleotides, the CDR3 is TGTGCCAGTAGTGGCCATGGCCTGAACACTGAAGCTTTCTTT. The rearrangement links TRBV19 to TRBJ1-1; no definite D call. Per germline, CDR1 LNHDA and CDR2 SQIVND (reference sequence). This CDR3 comprises 14 residues. The V gene lost 5 bases and the J gene lost 0 bases, with 10 bases spanning the gap.

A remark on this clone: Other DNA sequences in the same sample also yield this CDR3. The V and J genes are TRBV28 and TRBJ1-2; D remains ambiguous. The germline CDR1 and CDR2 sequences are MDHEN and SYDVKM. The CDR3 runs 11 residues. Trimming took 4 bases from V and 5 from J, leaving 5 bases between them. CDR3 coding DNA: TGTGCCAGCAGTTCCTCATATGGCTACACCTTC. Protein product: CASSSSYGYTF.

The CDR3 is CASSHPQGTYEQYF. CDR3 DNA sequence: TGTGCCAGCAGCCACCCCCAGGGAACCTACGAGCAGTACTTC. The genes are TRBV7-9 and TRBJ2-7; perhaps TRBD1 as D (5 bases). Trimming pared 5 bases from V and 2 bases from J, leaving 13 bases between. Germline V gene data show CDR1 as SEHNR and CDR2 as FQNEAQ (reference sequence). This CDR3 is built from 14 residues.

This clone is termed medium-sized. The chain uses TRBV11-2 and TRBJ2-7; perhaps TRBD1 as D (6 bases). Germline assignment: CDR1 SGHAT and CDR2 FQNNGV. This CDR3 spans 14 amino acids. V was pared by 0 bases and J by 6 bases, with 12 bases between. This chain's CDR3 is CASSLDRGAGEQYF. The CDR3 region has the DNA TGTGCCAGCAGCTTAGACAGGGGAGCCGGCGAGCAGTACTTC.

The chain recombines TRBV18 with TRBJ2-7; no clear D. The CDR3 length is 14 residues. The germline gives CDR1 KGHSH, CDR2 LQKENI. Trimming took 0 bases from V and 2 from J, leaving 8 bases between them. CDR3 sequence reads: CASSPPGWAYEQYF. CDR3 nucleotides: TGTGCCAGCTCACCACCAGGGTGGGCCTACGAGCAGTACTTC. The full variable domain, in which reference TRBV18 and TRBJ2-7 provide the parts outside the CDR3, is NAGVMQNPRHLVRRRGQEARLRCSPMKGHSHVYWYRQLPEEGLKFMVYLQKENIIDESGMPKERFSAEFPKEGPSILRIQQVVRGDSAAYFCASSPPGWAYEQYFGPGTRLTVT.

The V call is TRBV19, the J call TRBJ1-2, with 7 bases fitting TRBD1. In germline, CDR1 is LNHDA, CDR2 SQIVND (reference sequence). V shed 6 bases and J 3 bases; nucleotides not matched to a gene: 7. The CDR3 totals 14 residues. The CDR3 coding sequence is TGTGCCAGTAGCCGACAGGGCTTGGACTATGGCTACACCTTC. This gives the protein CASSRQGLDYGYTF. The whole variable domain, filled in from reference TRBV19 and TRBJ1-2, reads DGGITQSPKYLFRKEGQNVTLSCEQNLNHDAMYWYRQDPGQGLRLIYYSQIVNDFQKGDIAEGYSVSREKKESFPLTVTSAQKNPTAFYLCASSRQGLDYGYTFGSGTRLTVV.

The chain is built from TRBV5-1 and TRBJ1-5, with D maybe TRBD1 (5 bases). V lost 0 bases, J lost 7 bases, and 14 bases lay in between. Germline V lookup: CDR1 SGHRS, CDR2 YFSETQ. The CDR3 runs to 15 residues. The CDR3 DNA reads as TGCGCCAGCAGCTTGGATGCTGGGGCGGGACAGCCCCAGCATTTT. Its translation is CASSLDAGAGQPQHF.

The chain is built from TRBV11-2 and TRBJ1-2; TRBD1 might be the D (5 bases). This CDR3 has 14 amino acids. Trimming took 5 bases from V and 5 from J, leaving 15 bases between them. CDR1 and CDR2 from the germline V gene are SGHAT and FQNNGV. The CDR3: CASSRTLDAYGYTF. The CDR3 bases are TGTGCCAGCAGCCGGACACTCGACGCTTATGGCTACACCTTC.

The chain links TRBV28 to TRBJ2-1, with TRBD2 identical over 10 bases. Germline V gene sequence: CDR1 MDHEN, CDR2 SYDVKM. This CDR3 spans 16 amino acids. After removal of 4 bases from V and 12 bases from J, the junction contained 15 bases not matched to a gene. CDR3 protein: CASSSQREGLGSGQFF. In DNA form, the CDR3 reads TGTGCCAGCAGTTCCCAGCGGGAGGGCCTTGGTTCGGGGCAGTTCTTC. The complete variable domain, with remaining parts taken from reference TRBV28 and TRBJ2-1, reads DVKVTQSSRYLVKRTGEKVFLECVQDMDHENMFWYRQDPGLGLRLIYFSYDVKMKEKGDIPEGYSVSREKKERFSLILESASTNQTSMYLCASSSQREGLGSGQFFGPGTRLTVL.

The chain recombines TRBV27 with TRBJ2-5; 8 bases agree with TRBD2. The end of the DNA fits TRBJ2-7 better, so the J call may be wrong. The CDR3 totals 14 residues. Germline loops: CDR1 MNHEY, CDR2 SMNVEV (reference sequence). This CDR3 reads CASRATSEYYEQYF. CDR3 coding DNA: TGTGCCAGCAGAGCGACTAGCGAGTACTACGAGCAGTACTTC.

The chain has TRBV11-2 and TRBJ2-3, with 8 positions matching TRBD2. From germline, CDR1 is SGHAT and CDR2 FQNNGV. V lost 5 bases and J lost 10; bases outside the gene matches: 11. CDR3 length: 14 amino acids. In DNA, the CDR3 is TGTGCCAGCAGCCTCCTGACTAGCGCCCGAGCGCAGTATTTT. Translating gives CASSLLTSARAQYF.

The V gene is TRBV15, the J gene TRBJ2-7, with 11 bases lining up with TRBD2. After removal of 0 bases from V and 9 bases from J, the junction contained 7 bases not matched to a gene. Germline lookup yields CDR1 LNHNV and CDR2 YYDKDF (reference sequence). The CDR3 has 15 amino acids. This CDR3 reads CATSREVTSGKRQYF. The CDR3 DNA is TGTGCCACCAGCAGAGAAGTGACTAGCGGGAAGAGGCAGTACTTC.

In DNA, the CDR3 is TGTGCCAGCAGCTTAGGATTATGGCAGGCCCCCTACGAGCAGTACTTC. It is translated as CASSLGLWQAPYEQYF. The rearrangement joins TRBV7-9 to TRBJ2-7; D remains ambiguous. The CDR3 has 16 amino acids. CDR1 SEHNR and CDR2 FQNEAQ come from the germline V gene (reference sequence). V gave up 1 base and J gave up 2 bases, with 15 bases separating them.

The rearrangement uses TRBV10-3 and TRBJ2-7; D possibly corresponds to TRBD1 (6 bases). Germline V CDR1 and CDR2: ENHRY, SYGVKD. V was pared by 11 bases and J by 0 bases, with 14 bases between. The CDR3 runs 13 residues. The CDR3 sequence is CAAHRELSYEQYF. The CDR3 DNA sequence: TGTGCCGCGCACAGGGAACTCTCCTACGAGCAGTACTTC.

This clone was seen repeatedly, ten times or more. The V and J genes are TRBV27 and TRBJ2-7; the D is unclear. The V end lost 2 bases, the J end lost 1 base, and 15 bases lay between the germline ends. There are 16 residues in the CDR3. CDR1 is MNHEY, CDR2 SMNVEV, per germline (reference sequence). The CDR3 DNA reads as TGTGCCAGCAGTTTACCGCCCTTCAGGAGTTCCTACGAGCAGTACTTC. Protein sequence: CASSLPPFRSSYEQYF.

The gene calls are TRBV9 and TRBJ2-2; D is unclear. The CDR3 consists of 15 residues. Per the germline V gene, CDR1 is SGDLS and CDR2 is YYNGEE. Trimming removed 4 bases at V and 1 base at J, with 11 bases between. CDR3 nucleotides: TGTGCCAGCAGCCAACCCGGAGAGAACACCGGGGAGCTGTTTTTT. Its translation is CASSQPGENTGELFF.

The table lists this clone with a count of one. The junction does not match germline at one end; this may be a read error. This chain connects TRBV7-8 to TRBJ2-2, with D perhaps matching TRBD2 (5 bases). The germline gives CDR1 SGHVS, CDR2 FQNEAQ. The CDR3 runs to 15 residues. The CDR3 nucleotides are TGTGCCAGCAGCCATCGGGGAAGCAACATCGGGGAGCTGTTTTTT. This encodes CASSHRGSNIGELFF.

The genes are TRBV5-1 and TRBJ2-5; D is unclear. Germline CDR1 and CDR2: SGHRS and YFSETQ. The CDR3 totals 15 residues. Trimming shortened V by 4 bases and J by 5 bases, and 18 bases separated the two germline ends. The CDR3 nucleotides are TGCGCCAGCAGCCTGAGACCGAGGATTGATGAGACCCAGTACTTC. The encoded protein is CASSLRPRIDETQYF.